This is a list of T cell receptor beta chains from one sample in a study of graft-versus-host responses after intestinal transplantation. Here immunoSEQ multiplex PCR was the method, and the copy in TCRdb shows in-frame clones only, minus some. The sample holds over 75,000 clones, about 82% seen once. The material sequenced was PBMCs, taken 255 days after intestinal transplant. These receptors were taken from a human patient who received an intestinal transplant, so some T cells may come from the graft donor. Both conserved end residues are part of each CDR3. D genes are given only for firm matches. Expanded clones are given a class, and other clones once, few, many or no size at all.

j_call clone_size d_call v_call cdr3_aa cdr3_nt
TRBJ2-3 - - TRBV5-1 CASSLLGTLPHTQYF TGCGCCAGCAGCTTGTTGGGGACTCTCCCCCATACGCAGTATTTT
TRBJ1-2 - - TRBV28 CASSLEGRSYGYTF TGTGCCAGCAGTTTAGAGGGCCGGAGCTATGGCTACACCTTC
TRBJ1-4 - - TRBV6-6 CASSYPDGGTGEKLFF TGTGCCAGCAGTTACCCGGATGGGGGTACAGGCGAAAAACTGTTTTTT
TRBJ1-2 - - TRBV5-6 CASSSGQWGGYTF TGTGCCAGCAGCTCGGGGCAATGGGGTGGCTACACCTTC
TRBJ2-1 - TRBD2 TRBV7-8 CASSLANIVAGPYNEQFF TGTGCCAGCAGCTTAGCGAACATCGTAGCGGGACCCTACAATGAGCAGTTCTTC
TRBJ2-1 once - TRBV7-2 CASSPGAAYSYYNEQFF TGTGCCAGCAGTCCGGGGGCAGCTTACAGTTATTACAATGAGCAGTTCTTC
TRBJ1-6 few TRBD1 TRBV19 CASSIPSGTAGVPLHF TGTGCCAGTAGTATTCCCTCCGGGACAGCCGGTGTACCCCTCCACTTT
TRBJ1-5 - - TRBV6-1 CASGDRGNQPQHF TGTGCCAGCGGAGATAGGGGCAATCAGCCCCAGCATTTT
TRBJ2-5 - - TRBV6-5 CASSYRRGAQETQYF TGTGCCAGCAGTTACAGGAGGGGGGCGCAAGAGACCCAGTACTTC
TRBJ2-5 - - TRBV28 CASTIAGQETQYF TGTGCCAGCACAATCGCCGGACAAGAGACCCAGTACTTC
TRBJ2-5 - TRBD1 TRBV6-1 CASSEALGQAETQYF TGTGCCAGCAGTGAAGCTTTGGGACAGGCAGAGACCCAGTACTTC
TRBJ2-1 - TRBD1 TRBV29-1 CSVDPRDRGVSYNEQFF TGCAGCGTTGACCCCCGGGACAGGGGGGTCTCCTACAATGAGCAGTTCTTC
TRBJ2-7 - - TRBV15 CATSRDGYEQYF TGTGCCACCAGCAGAGATGGCTACGAGCAGTACTTC
TRBJ1-1 - - TRBV6-5 CATGGGNTEAFF TGTGCCACAGGAGGAGGGAACACTGAAGCTTTCTTT
TRBJ1-4 - TRBD1 TRBV6-1 CASSEAAGTGWEKLFF TGTGCCAGCAGTGAAGCCGCCGGGACAGGGTGGGAAAAACTGTTTTTT
TRBJ2-2 once - TRBV7-8 CASSRVGGVTGELFF TGTGCCAGCAGCCGAGTGGGCGGGGTTACCGGGGAGCTGTTTTTT
TRBJ1-4 - - TRBV28 CASSLTQGHNEKLFF TGTGCCAGCAGTTTGACCCAAGGACATAATGAAAAACTGTTTTTT
TRBJ2-3 - TRBD2 TRBV9 CASSVAGGLTDTQYF TGTGCCAGCAGCGTAGCGGGAGGGCTCACAGATACGCAGTATTTT
TRBJ1-6 - - TRBV7-2 CASSPSGREHPYNSPLHF TGTGCCAGCAGCCCATCGGGGCGTGAGCACCCCTATAATTCACCCCTCCACTTT
TRBJ1-1 - - TRBV6-5 CASSPSSGDTEAFF TGTGCCAGCAGTCCGAGCTCGGGGGACACTGAAGCTTTCTTT
TRBJ1-1 - TRBD1 TRBV20-1 CSAREEGQASF TGCAGTGCCCGAGAGGAGGGACAGGCTTCCTTT
TRBJ2-2 - TRBD1 TRBV19 CASSPDRGLTGELFF TGTGCCAGTAGTCCGGACAGGGGCCTCACCGGGGAGCTGTTTTTT
TRBJ1-1 - - TRBV19 CASSIYFVGMNTEAFF TGTGCCAGTAGTATATATTTCGTGGGAATGAACACTGAAGCTTTCTTT
TRBJ1-3 - - TRBV6-1 CASSEAEGSGNTIYF TGTGCCAGCAGTGAAGCGGAGGGATCCGGAAACACCATATATTTT
TRBJ2-1 - - TRBV7-3 CASSFFPYNEQFF TGTGCCAGCAGCTTTTTTCCGTACAATGAGCAGTTCTTC
TRBJ2-2 - TRBD2 TRBV4-2 CASSQNSGRAGNTGELFF TGTGCCAGCAGCCAGAATAGCGGGAGGGCCGGGAACACCGGGGAGCTGTTTTTT
TRBJ1-1 - - TRBV5-4 CASSLWGLHTEAFF TGTGCCAGCAGCTTGTGGGGACTCCACACTGAAGCTTTCTTT
TRBJ2-7 few - TRBV28 CASSFAGRHEQYF TGTGCCAGCAGTTTTGCAGGAAGGCACGAGCAGTACTTC
TRBJ1-1 - - TRBV28 CASNERGLLPEAFF TGTGCCAGCAACGAGAGAGGACTTTTACCGGAAGCTTTCTTT
TRBJ2-1 - - TRBV4-2 CASSQEYGREIGNEQFF TGTGCCAGCAGCCAAGAATACGGGCGGGAAATAGGCAATGAGCAGTTCTTC
TRBJ2-1 once TRBD2 TRBV4-2 CASSPPTSVFEQFF TGTGCCAGCAGTCCTCCTACTAGCGTTTTTGAGCAGTTCTTC
TRBJ1-1 - TRBD1 TRBV6-1 CASRGGQGRAEAFF TGTGCCAGCAGAGGGGGACAGGGTAGGGCTGAAGCTTTCTTT
TRBJ2-1 - TRBD2 TRBV6-5 CASSYRLANNEQFF TGTGCCAGCAGTTATCGACTAGCCAACAATGAGCAGTTCTTC
TRBJ2-3 - - TRBV6-5 CASSYGAISTDTQYF TGTGCCAGCAGTTACGGGGCTATAAGCACAGATACGCAGTATTTT
TRBJ2-5 - TRBD2 TRBV27 CASRRGGPQETQYF TGTGCCAGCAGGCGCGGGGGACCCCAAGAGACCCAGTACTTC
TRBJ2-5 once TRBD2 TRBV19 CASSRGLGSQYF TGTGCCAGTAGTCGGGGACTAGGATCCCAGTACTTC
TRBJ2-7 - TRBD1 TRBV10-2 CATRTGTIYEQYF TGCGCAACAAGGACAGGGACGATCTACGAGCAGTACTTC
TRBJ1-2 - TRBD1 TRBV5-1 CASSLPSSGDRARAGYGYTF TGCGCCAGCAGCTTGCCATCCTCAGGGGACAGGGCCCGTGCCGGCTATGGCTACACCTTC
TRBJ1-5 - - TRBV19 CASTKMLHGNQPQHF TGTGCCAGTACCAAAATGCTCCATGGCAATCAGCCCCAGCATTTT
TRBJ1-5 - TRBD1 TRBV29-1 CSVPQDRRTGFSSQPQHF TGCAGCGTACCACAAGATAGGAGGACAGGGTTTAGCAGCCAGCCCCAGCATTTT
TRBJ1-1 - TRBD1 TRBV23-1 CASSHYITRDREAFF TGCGCCAGCAGTCATTATATAACCCGGGACAGGGAAGCTTTCTTT
TRBJ1-2 - - TRBV7-8 CASSLATANYGYTF TGTGCCAGCAGCTTAGCAACAGCTAACTATGGCTACACCTTC
TRBJ1-4 - - TRBV28 CASSPGGRNEKLFF TGTGCCAGCAGCCCGGGAGGGCGTAATGAAAAACTGTTTTTT
TRBJ1-2 few TRBD1 TRBV5-4 CASSLKTGINYGYTF TGTGCCAGCAGCTTGAAGACAGGGATTAACTATGGCTACACCTTC
TRBJ1-5 - TRBD1 TRBV19 CASSSGTGGANQPQHF TGTGCCAGTAGTAGTGGGACAGGGGGAGCGAATCAGCCCCAGCATTTT
TRBJ1-4 - - TRBV7-2 CASSLGPPDRFGYEKLFF TGTGCCAGCAGCTTAGGTCCCCCTGACAGGTTTGGGTATGAAAAACTGTTTTTT
TRBJ2-7 - - TRBV11-2 CASSLDKESSYEQYF TGTGCCAGCAGCTTAGATAAGGAGTCCTCCTACGAGCAGTACTTC
TRBJ1-1 - TRBD1 TRBV5-1 CASAFSGGGNTEAFF TGCGCCAGCGCCTTCTCAGGGGGAGGAAACACTGAAGCTTTCTTT
TRBJ2-1 - TRBD2 TRBV9 CASSPLGLAGVDEQFF TGTGCCAGCAGCCCCCTGGGACTAGCGGGGGTGGATGAGCAGTTCTTC
TRBJ2-7 - - TRBV28 CASSLRQGVNSEQYF TGTGCCAGCAGTCTGAGGCAGGGCGTCAATAGCGAGCAGTACTTC
TRBJ1-2 - TRBD1 TRBV27 CASSFHRGGFPYGYTF TGTGCCAGCAGTTTCCACAGGGGCGGCTTTCCTTATGGCTACACCTTC
TRBJ1-2 - - TRBV28 CASSLFGGSGGYTF TGTGCCAGCAGTTTATTTGGGGGGAGCGGTGGCTACACCTTC
TRBJ1-1 - - TRBV5-6 CASSLAGQGTEAFF TGTGCCAGCAGCTTGGCCGGGCAGGGTACTGAAGCTTTCTTT
TRBJ2-5 - - TRBV7-8 CASSLEFLQVEYF TGTGCCAGCAGCTTAGAATTTTTACAGGTCGAGTACTTC
TRBJ2-5 - - TRBV10-2 CASSEWVLQETQYF TGCGCCAGCAGTGAGTGGGTCCTTCAAGAGACCCAGTACTTC
TRBJ2-5 - - TRBV9 CASSPPRRQETQYF TGTGCCAGCAGCCCACCTCGGAGACAAGAGACCCAGTACTTC
TRBJ1-1 few TRBD1 TRBV27 CASSPRLRGEAFF TGTGCCAGCAGTCCTCGGCTCAGGGGGGAAGCTTTCTTT
TRBJ1-5 - TRBD1 TRBV28 CASSLFRGHSNQPQHF TGTGCCAGCAGTTTATTCAGGGGGCATAGCAATCAGCCCCAGCATTTT
TRBJ2-7 - TRBD2 TRBV27 CASSPGGSYEQYF TGTGCCAGCAGTCCCGGGGGGAGCTACGAGCAGTACTTC